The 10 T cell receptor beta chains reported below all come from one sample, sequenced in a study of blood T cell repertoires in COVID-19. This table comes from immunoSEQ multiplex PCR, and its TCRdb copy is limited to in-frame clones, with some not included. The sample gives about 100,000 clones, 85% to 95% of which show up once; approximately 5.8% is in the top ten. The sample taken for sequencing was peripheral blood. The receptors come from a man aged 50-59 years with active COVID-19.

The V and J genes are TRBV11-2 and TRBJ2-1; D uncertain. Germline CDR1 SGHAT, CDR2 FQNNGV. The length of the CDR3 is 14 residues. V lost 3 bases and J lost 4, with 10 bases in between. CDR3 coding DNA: TGTGCCAGCAGCTTTTCGGTTGCGTACAATGAGCAGTTCTTC. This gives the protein CASSFSVAYNEQFF.

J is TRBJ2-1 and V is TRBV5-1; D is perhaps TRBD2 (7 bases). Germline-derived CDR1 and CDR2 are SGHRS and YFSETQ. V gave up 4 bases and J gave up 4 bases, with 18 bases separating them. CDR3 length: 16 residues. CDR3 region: CASSPGGSTGYNEQFF. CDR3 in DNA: TGCGCCAGCAGCCCGGGAGGCTCTACAGGGTACAATGAGCAGTTCTTC.

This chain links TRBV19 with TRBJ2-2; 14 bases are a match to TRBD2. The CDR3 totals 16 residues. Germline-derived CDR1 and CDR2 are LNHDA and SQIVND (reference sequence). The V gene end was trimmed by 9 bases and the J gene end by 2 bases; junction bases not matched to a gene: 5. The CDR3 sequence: CASQTSGRANTGELFF. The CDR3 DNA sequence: TGTGCCAGCCAGACTAGCGGGAGGGCTAACACCGGGGAGCTGTTTTTT.

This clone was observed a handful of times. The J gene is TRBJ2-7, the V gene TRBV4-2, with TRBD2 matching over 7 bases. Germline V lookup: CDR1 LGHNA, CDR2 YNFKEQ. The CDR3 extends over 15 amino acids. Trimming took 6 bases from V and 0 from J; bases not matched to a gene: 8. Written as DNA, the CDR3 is TGTGCCAGCAGACGGAGTGCGGGAGCCTCCTACGAGCAGTACTTC. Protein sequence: CASRRSAGASYEQYF.

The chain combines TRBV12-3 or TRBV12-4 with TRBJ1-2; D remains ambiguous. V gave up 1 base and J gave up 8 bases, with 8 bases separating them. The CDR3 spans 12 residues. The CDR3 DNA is TGTGCCAGCAGTTTAGGTAGAGGAGGCTACACCTTC. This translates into CASSLGRGGYTF.

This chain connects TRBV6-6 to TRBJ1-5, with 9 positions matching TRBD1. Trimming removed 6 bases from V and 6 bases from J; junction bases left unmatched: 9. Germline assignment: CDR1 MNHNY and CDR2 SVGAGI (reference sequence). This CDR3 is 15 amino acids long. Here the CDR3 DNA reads TGTGCCAGCAGCTCCGGGACAGGGATAGGTCAGCCCCAGCATTTT. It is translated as CASSSGTGIGQPQHF.

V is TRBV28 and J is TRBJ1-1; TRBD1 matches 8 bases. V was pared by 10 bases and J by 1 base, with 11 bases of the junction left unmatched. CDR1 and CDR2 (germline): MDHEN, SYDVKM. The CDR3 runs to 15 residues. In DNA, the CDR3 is TGTGCCACCACTGACAGCGGACAGGGGAACACTGAAGCTTTCTTT. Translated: CATTDSGQGNTEAFF.

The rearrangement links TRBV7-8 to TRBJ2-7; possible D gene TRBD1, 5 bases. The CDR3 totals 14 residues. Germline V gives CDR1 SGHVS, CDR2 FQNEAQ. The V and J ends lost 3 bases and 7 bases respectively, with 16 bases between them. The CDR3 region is CASSFNSQGREQYF. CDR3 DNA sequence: TGTGCCAGCAGCTTCAATAGTCAGGGTAGAGAGCAGTACTTC. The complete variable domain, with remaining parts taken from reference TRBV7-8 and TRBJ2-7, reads GAGVSQSPRYKVAKRGQDVALRCDPISGHVSLFWYQQALGQGPEFLTYFQNEAQLDKSGLPSDRFFAERPEGSVSTLKIQRTQQEDSAVYLCASSFNSQGREQYFGPGTRLTVT.

The CDR3 DNA is TGTGCCAGCAGCCGAAAGACAGGGGGCACTGAAGCTTTCTTT. It is translated as CASSRKTGGTEAFF. The chain has TRBV14 and TRBJ1-1; 9 bases are a match to TRBD1. The germline V gene encodes CDR1 SGHDN and CDR2 FVKESK. This CDR3 contains 14 residues. The J segment lost 4 bases and the V segment lost 4 bases, leaving 4 bases of the junction unmatched.

The CDR3 here is CASSFGEAGPYNEQFF. The DNA of the CDR3 is TGTGCCAGCAGCTTCGGGGAAGCTGGGCCCTACAATGAGCAGTTCTTC. The chain couples TRBV7-9 to TRBJ2-1; D is perhaps TRBD2 (5 bases). This CDR3 is built from 16 residues. Germline assignment: CDR1 SEHNR and CDR2 FQNEAQ (reference sequence). The ends were cut back, 3 bases at V and 2 bases at J, with 14 bases in the middle.